What follows are 3 T cell receptor beta chains derived from one specimen sequenced in a study of Tregs in tolerant kidney transplant recipients. TCRdb keeps only in-frame clones here, not all; method: immunoSEQ multiplex PCR. Across approximately 50,000 clones, the top ten clones capture 0.83% of the sample. Sample: CD4+ T cells from blood, taken before the transplant. These receptors originate from a human donor who received a combined kidney and bone marrow transplant.

Note on this clone: The CDR3 end falls 3 residues outside the read, so it is completed with the germline J gene. The J gene is TRBJ1-5, the V gene TRBV19; D unclear. The CDR3 runs 12 residues. V dropped 5 bases and J dropped 6 bases, with 8 bases sitting between them. Germline V gene data show CDR1 as LNHDA and CDR2 as SQIVND (reference sequence). The covered CDR3 bases are TGTGCCAGTAGTCGGAAGGGTCAGCCC. Translating gives CASSRKGQP. The whole CDR3 protein reads CASSRKGQPQHF. Supplemented by reference TRBV19 and TRBJ1-5, the full variable domain reads DGGITQSPKYLFRKEGQNVTLSCEQNLNHDAMYWYRQDPGQGLRLIYYSQIVNDFQKGDIAEGYSVSREKKESFPLTVTSAQKNPTAFYLCASSRKGQPQHFGDGTRLSIL.

Details on this clone: The read halts 3 residues ahead of the CDR3 end, with the missing end drawn from the germline J gene. The rearrangement uses TRBV2 and TRBJ1-6, with 8 bases aligning to TRBD1. Per the germline V gene, CDR1 is SNHLY and CDR2 is FYNNEI. V was clipped by 10 bases and J by 5 bases; unmatched bases: 4. This CDR3 contains 13 residues. The CDR3 spells CANRQGNNSPLHF. Partial CDR3 DNA: TGTGCCAACCGACAGGGGAATAATTCACCC.

Note on this clone: The read gets to within 3 residues of the CDR3 end, and the germline J gene fills in the rest. The chain employs TRBV18 and TRBJ2-7; D not resolved. The germline V gene has CDR1 KGHSH and CDR2 LQKENI. V lost 3 bases to trimming and J lost 4 bases, with 7 bases between them. There are 12 residues in the CDR3. The CDR3 sequence is CASSPDMYEQYF. The CDR3 DNA, read in part, is TGTGCCAGCTCACCTGACATGTACGAG.